The T cell receptor beta chain described here comes from a study of blood T cell repertoires in COVID-19. The CDR3 covers 18 residues. Assay: immunoSEQ multiplex PCR; the TCRdb copy retains only in-frame clones and omits some. The data contain some 460,000 clones, 87% of them seen just once; the ten biggest clones take up 0.7%. Sequenced sample: PBMCs or T cells enriched from blood (not recorded which). The origin of this receptor is a woman aged 18-29 years who had recovered from COVID-19. The V gene is TRBV21-1, the J gene TRBJ1-5; TRBD1 was called by the table and not checked on the DNA. TRBV21-1 is marked as a pseudogene. Written as DNA, the CDR3 is TGTGCCAGCAGCAAGGGGGGCAGGGGGCGGTGGGGCAATCAGCCCCAGCATTTT. It encodes CASSKGGRGRWGNQPQHF.